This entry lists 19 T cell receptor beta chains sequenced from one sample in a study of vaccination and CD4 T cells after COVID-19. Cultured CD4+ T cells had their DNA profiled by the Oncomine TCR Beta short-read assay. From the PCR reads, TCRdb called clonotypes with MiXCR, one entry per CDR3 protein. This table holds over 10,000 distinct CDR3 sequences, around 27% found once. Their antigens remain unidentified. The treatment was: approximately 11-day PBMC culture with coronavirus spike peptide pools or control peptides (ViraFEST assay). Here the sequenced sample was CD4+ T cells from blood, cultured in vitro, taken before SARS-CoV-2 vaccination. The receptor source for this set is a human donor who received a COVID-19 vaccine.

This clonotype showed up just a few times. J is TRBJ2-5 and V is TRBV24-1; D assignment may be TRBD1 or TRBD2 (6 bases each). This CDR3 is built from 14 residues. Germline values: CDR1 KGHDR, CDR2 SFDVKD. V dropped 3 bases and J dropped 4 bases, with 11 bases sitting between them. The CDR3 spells CATSDTQGLETQYF. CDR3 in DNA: TGTGCCACCAGTGATACACAGGGACTAGAGACCCAGTACTTC.

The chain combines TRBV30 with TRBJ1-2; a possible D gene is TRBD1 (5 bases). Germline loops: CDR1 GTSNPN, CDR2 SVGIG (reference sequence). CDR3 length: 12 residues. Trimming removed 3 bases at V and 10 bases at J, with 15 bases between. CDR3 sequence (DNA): TGTGCCTGGAGAACACGGACACCTTCCTACACCTTC. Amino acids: CAWRTRTPSYTF.

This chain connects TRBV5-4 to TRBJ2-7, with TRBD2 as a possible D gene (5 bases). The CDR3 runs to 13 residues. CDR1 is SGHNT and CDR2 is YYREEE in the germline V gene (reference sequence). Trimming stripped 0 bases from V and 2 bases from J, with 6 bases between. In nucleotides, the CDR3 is TGTGCCAGCAGCTTGGACGGGGCCTACGAGCAGTACTTC. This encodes CASSLDGAYEQYF.

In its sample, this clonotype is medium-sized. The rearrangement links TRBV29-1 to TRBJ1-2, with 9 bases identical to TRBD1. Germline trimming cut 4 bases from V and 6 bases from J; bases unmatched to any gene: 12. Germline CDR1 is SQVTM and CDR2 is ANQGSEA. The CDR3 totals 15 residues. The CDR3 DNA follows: TGCAGCGTTGTTCGGGACAGGGAATTCGGGCATGGCTACACCTTC. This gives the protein CSVVRDREFGHGYTF.

CDR3 sequence (DNA): TGTGCCAGCAGTTTTTTTCTCACAGGGGGAGACAACCAAGAGACCCAGTACTTC. Translated: CASSFFLTGGDNQETQYF. J is TRBJ2-5 and V is TRBV27; 8 positions match TRBD1. Trimming took 3 bases from V and 0 from J; bases not matched to a gene: 12. CDR3 length: 18 amino acids. The germline gives CDR1 MNHEY, CDR2 SMNVEV (reference sequence).

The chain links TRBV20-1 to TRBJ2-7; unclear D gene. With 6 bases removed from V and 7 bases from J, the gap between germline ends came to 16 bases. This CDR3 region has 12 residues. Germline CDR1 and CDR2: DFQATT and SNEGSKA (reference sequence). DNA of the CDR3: TGCAGTGCCACAGACGGATACCTAGAGCAGTACTTC. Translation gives CSATDGYLEQYF.

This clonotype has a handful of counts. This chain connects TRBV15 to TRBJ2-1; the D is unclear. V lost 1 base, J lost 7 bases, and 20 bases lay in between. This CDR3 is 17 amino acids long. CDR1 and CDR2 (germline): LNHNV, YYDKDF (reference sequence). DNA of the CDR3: TGTGCCACCAGCAGAGGTAGGCGTGGGAATTTACAGAATGAGCAGTTCTTC. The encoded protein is CATSRGRRGNLQNEQFF.

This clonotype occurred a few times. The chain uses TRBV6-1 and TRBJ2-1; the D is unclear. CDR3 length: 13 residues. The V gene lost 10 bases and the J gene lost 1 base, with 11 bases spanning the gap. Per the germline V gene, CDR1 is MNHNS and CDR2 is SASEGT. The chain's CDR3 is CAITDGSYNEQFF. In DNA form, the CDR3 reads TGTGCCATAACCGACGGGTCCTACAATGAGCAGTTCTTC.

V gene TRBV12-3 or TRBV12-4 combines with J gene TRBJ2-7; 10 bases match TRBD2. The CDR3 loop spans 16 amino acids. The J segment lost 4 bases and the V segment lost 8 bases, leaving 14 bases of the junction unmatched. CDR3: CASGTPRLAGGYEQYF. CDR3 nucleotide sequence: TGTGCCAGCGGGACCCCTCGACTAGCGGGCGGGTACGAGCAGTACTTC.

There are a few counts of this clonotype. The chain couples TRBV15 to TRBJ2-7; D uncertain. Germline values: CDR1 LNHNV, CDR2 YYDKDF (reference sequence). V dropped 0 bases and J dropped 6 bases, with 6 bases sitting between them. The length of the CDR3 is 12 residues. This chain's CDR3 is CATSRERGEQYF. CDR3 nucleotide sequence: TGTGCCACCAGCAGAGAGAGAGGCGAGCAGTACTTC.

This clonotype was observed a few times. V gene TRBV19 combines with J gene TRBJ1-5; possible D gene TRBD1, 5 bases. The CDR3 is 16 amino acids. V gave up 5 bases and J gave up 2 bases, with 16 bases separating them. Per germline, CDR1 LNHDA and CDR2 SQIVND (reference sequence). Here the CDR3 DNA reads TGTGCCAGTAGTTCCACCCAGGGTATCGGCAATCAGCCCCAGCATTTT. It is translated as CASSSTQGIGNQPQHF.

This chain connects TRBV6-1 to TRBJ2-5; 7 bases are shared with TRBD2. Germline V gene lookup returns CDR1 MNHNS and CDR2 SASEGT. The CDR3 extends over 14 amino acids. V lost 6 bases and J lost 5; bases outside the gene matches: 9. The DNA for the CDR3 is TGTGCCAGCAGGAGGGGAGGGACCGACGAGACCCAGTACTTC. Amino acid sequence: CASRRGGTDETQYF.

In DNA form, the CDR3 reads TGTGCCAGCAGTGAAGCGGGGACTAGCGGTATATCCTACGAGCAGTACTTC. It codes for CASSEAGTSGISYEQYF. The V and J genes are TRBV6-1 and TRBJ2-7, with 11 bases that match TRBD2. Germline CDR1 and CDR2: MNHNS and SASEGT. Trimming took 0 bases from V and 1 from J; bases not matched to a gene: 5. The CDR3 is 17 residues long.

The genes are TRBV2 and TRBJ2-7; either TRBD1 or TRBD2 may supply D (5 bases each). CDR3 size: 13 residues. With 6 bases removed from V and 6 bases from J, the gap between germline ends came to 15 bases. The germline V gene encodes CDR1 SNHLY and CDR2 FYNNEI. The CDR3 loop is CASSVRAGSEQYF. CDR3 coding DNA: TGTGCCAGCAGCGTTCGGGCAGGGAGCGAGCAGTACTTC.

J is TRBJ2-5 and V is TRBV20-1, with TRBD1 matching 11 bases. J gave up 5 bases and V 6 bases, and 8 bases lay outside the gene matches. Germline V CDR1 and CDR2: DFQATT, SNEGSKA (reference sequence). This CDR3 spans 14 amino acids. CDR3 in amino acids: CSAPDRGREETQYF. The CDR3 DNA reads TGCAGTGCGCCGGACAGGGGGCGCGAGGAGACCCAGTACTTC.

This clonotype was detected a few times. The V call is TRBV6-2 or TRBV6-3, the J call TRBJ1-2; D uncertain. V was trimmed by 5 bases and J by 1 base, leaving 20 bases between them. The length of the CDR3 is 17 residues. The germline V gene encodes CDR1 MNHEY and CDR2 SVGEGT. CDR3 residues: CASSKAGIPRFNYGYTF. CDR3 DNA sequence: TGTGCCAGCAGTAAGGCGGGGATACCACGATTTAACTATGGCTACACCTTC.

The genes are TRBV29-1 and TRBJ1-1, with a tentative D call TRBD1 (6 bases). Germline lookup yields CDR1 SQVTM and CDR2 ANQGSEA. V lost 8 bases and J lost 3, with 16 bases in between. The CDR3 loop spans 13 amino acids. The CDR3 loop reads CSIAADSYTEAFF. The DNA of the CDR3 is TGCAGCATCGCGGCGGACAGTTACACTGAAGCTTTCTTT. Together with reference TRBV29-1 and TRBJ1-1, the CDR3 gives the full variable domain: SAVISQKPSRDICQRGTSLTIQCQVDSQVTMMFWYRQQPGQSLTLIATANQGSEATYESGFVIDKFPISRPNLTFSTLTVSNMSPEDSSIYLCSIAADSYTEAFFGQGTRLTVV.

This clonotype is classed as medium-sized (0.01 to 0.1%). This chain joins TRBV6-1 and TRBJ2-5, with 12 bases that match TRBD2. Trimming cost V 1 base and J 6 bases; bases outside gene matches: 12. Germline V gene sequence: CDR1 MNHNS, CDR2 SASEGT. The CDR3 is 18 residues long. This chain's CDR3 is CASSEVERLAGVVKTQYF. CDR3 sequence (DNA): TGTGCCAGCAGTGAAGTGGAACGACTAGCGGGGGTGGTAAAGACCCAGTACTTC.

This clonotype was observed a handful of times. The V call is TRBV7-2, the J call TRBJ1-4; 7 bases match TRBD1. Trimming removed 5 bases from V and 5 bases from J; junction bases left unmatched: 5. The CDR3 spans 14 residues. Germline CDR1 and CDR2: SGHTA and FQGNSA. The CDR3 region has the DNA TGTGCCAGCAGCCTAGACAGGGCGAATGAAAAACTGTTTTTT. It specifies CASSLDRANEKLFF.